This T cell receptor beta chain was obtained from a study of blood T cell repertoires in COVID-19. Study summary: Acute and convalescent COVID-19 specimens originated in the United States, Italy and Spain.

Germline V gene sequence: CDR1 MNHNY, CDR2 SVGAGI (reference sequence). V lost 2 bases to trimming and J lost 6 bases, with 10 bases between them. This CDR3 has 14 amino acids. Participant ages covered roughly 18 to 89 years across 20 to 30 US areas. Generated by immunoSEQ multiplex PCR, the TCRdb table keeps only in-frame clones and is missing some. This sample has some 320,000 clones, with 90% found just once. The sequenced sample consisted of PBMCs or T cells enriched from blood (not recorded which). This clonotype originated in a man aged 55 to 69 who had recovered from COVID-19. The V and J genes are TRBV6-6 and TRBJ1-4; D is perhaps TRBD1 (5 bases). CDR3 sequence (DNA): TGTGCCAGCAGTTACCGGGGGGTGGATGAAAAACTGTTTTTT. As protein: CASSYRGVDEKLFF.